This entry features one T cell receptor (beta chain) sequence. Authors' methods: Amplification of reference gene primers provided the estimated nucleated cell counts. TCRdb's copy holds only in-frame clones and misses some; the assay was immunoSEQ multiplex PCR. The V and J calls and the clone size are those of that table, but D and trimming were determined from the DNA. The sample holds about 230,000 clones, approximately 85% seen once. After removal of 6 bases from V and 9 bases from J, the junction contained 7 bases not matched to a gene. Germline lookup yields CDR1 ENHRY and CDR2 SYGVKD. This CDR3 is 13 amino acids long. The source of the sample is a study of blood T cell repertoires in COVID-19. Background on the study: The United States, Italy and Spain were the sources of the acute and convalescent COVID-19 samples.

The Seattle site enrolled patients during active infection and followed them longitudinally. This rearrangement joins TRBV10-3 to TRBJ2-1; 8 bases are a match to TRBD1. The receptor was isolated from a middle-aged man with COVID-19, enrolled during active disease. The sequenced sample consisted of peripheral blood. The CDR3 loop is CAISEQGAGEQFF. The CDR3 region has the DNA TGTGCCATCAGCGAGCAGGGGGCGGGTGAGCAGTTCTTC.